This T cell receptor beta chain was sequenced in a study of response to subunit inactivated influenza vaccine. General study points: The authors put forward the suggestion that each seasonal influenza vaccination may bring in only a limited number of new T cells.

TCRdb recomputed calls from the RT-PCR reads with MiXCR, one row per CDR3 protein. The sample carries approximately 530,000 distinct CDR3 sequences, 6.5% to 8% recorded once. Of note for this clonotype: The antigen remains undetermined.

The CDR3 loop spans 17 amino acids. Germline-derived CDR1 and CDR2 are MNHEY and SMNVEV (reference sequence). With V trimmed by 3 bases and J by 1 base, 3 bases remained unmatched. The material sequenced was PBMCs from blood, taken 23 months after vaccination. The sequence derives from a man aged 50 to 69 who received an inactivated influenza vaccine. This sequence joins TRBV27 and TRBJ2-6, with 10 bases aligning to TRBD1. The CDR3 here is CASSLLDRGSGANVLTF. CDR3 sequence (DNA): TGTGCCAGCAGTTTGCTGGACAGGGGGTCTGGGGCCAACGTCCTGACTTTC.